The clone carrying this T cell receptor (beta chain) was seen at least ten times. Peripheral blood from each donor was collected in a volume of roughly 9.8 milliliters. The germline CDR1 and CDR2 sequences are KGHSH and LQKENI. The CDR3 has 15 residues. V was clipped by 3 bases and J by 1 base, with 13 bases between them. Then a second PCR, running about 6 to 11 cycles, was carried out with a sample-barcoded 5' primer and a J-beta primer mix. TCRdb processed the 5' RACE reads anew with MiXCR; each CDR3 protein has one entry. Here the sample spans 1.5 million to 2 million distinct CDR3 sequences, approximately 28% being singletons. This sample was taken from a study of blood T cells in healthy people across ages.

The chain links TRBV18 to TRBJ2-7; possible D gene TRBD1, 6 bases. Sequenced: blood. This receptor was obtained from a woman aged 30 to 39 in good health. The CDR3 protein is CASSPPGTPSYEQYF. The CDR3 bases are TGTGCCAGCTCACCCCCCGGGACACCGTCCTACGAGCAGTACTTC.